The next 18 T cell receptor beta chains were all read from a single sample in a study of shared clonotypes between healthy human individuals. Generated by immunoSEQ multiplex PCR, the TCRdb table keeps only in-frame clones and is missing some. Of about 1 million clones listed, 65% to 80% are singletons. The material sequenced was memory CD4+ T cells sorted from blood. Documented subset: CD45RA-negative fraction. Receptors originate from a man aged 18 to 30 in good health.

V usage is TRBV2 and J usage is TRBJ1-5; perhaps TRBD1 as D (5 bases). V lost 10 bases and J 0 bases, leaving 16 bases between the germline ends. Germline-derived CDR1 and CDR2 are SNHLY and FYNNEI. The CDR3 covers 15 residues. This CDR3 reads CATSRGLDSNQPQHF. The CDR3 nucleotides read TGTGCCACCTCACGGGGCCTCGATAGCAATCAGCCCCAGCATTTT.

CDR3 nucleotides: TGTGCCTGCGGACGGATCTCCGCGGAGGAGACCCAGTACTTC. This sequence encodes CACGRISAEETQYF. This sequence joins TRBV2 and TRBJ2-5; unclear D gene. The germline CDR1 and CDR2 sequences are SNHLY and FYNNEI. V lost 11 bases and J 5 bases, leaving 21 bases between the germline ends. The CDR3 runs 14 residues.

This CDR3 is CASSLSGATTGELFF. Here the CDR3 DNA reads TGTGCCAGCAGCCTCTCCGGGGCGACGACCGGGGAGCTGTTTTTT. V gene TRBV5-5 combines with J gene TRBJ2-2; D may correspond to TRBD1 or TRBD2 (5 bases each). V lost 4 bases to trimming and J lost 5 bases, with 15 bases between them. The germline V gene encodes CDR1 SGHKS and CDR2 YYEKEE (reference sequence). The CDR3 contains 15 residues.

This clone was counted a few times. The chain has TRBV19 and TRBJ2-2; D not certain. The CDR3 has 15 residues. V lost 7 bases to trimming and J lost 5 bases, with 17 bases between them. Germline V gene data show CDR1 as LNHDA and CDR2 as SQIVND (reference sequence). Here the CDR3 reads CASTHWAVKTGELFF. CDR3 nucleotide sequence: TGTGCCAGTACCCATTGGGCAGTAAAGACCGGGGAGCTGTTTTTT.

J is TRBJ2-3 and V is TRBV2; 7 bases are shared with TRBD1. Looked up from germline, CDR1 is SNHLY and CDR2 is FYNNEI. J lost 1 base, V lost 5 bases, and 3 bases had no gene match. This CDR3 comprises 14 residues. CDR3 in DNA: TGTGCCAGCAGTCCCGACAGGGGCACAGATACGCAGTATTTT. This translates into CASSPDRGTDTQYF.

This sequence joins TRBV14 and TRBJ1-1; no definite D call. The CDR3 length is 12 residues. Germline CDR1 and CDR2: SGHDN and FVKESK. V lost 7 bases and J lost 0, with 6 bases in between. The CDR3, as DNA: TGTGCCAGCACACCCCTGAACACTGAAGCTTTCTTT. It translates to CASTPLNTEAFF.

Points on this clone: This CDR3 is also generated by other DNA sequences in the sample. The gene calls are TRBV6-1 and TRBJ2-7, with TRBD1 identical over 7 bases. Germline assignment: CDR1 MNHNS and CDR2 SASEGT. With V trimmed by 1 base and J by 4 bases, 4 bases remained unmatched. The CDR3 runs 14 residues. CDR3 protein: CASSEGQGSYEQYF. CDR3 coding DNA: TGTGCCAGCAGTGAAGGACAGGGAAGTTACGAGCAGTACTTC.

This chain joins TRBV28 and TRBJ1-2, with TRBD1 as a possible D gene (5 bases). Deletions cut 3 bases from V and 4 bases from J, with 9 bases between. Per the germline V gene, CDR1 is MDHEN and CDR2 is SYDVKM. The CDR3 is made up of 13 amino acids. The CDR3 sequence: CASSFQTVYGYTF. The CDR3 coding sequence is TGTGCCAGCAGTTTCCAGACAGTCTATGGCTACACCTTC.

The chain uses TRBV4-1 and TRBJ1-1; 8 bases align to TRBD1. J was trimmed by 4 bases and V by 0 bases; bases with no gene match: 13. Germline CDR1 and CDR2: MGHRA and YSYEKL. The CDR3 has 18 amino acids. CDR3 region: CASSQDHQGAGGGTEAFF. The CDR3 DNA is TGCGCCAGCAGCCAAGATCATCAGGGGGCGGGAGGTGGCACTGAAGCTTTCTTT.

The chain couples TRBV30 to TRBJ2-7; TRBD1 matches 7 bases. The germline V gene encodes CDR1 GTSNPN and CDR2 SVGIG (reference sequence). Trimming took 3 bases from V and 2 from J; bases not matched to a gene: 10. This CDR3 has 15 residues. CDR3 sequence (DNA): TGTGCCTGGAGAGCGCGACAGGGAGTCGCCTACGAGCAGTACTTC. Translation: CAWRARQGVAYEQYF.

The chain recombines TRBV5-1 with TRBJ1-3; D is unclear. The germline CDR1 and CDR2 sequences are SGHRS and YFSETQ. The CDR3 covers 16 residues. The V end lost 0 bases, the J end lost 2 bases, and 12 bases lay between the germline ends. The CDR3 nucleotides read TGCGCCAGCAGCTTGGCCGTTGGAATAGCTGGAAACACCATATATTTT. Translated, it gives CASSLAVGIAGNTIYF.

CDR3 bases: TGTGCCAGCAGTTTACCCACGAAGAATTCACCCCTCCACTTT. Its translation is CASSLPTKNSPLHF. The chain has TRBV28 and TRBJ1-6; no reliable D call. Trimming took 2 bases from V and 7 from J, leaving 9 bases between them. Germline V gene sequence: CDR1 MDHEN, CDR2 SYDVKM. The CDR3 extends over 14 amino acids. Filled out from reference TRBV28 and TRBJ1-6, the complete variable domain reads DVKVTQSSRYLVKRTGEKVFLECVQDMDHENMFWYRQDPGLGLRLIYFSYDVKMKEKGDIPEGYSVSREKKERFSLILESASTNQTSMYLCASSLPTKNSPLHFGNGTRLTVT.

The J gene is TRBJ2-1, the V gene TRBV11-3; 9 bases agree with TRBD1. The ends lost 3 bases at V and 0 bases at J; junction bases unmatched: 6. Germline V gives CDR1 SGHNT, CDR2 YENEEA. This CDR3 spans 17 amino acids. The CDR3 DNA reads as TGTGCCAGCAGCTTGGGACAGGGATCCAGCTCCTACAATGAGCAGTTCTTC. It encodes CASSLGQGSSSYNEQFF. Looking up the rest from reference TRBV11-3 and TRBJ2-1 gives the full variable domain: EAGVVQSPRYKIIEKKQPVAFWCNPISGHNTLYWYLQNLGQGPELLIRYENEEAVDDSQLPKDRFSAERLKGVDSTLKIQPAELGDSAVYLCASSLGQGSSSYNEQFFGPGTRLTVL.

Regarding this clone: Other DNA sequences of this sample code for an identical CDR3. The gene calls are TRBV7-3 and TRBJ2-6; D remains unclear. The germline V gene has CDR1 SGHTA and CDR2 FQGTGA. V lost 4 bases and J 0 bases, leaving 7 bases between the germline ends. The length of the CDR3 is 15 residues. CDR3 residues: CASSSLGSGANVLTF. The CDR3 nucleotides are TGTGCCAGCAGCTCTCTAGGCTCTGGGGCCAACGTCCTGACTTTC.

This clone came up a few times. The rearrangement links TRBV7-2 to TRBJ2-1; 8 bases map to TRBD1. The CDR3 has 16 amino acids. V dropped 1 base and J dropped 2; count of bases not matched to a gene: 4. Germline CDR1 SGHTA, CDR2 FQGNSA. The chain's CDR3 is CASSLDTGGTYNEQFF. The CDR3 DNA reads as TGTGCCAGCAGCTTAGACACAGGGGGAACCTACAATGAGCAGTTCTTC.

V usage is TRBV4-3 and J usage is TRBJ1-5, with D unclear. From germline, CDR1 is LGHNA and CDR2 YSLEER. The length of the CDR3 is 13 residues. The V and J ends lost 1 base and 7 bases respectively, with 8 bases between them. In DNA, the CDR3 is TGCGCCAGCAGCCAAGGGGGTGGGCAGCCCCAGCATTTT. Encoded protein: CASSQGGGQPQHF.

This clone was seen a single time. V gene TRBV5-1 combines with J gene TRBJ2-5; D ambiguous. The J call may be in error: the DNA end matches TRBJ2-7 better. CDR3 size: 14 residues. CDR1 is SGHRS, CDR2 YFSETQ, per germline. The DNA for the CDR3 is TGCGCCAGCAGCTTGTTGGGCAGAGACTACGAGCAGTACTTC. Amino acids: CASSLLGRDYEQYF.

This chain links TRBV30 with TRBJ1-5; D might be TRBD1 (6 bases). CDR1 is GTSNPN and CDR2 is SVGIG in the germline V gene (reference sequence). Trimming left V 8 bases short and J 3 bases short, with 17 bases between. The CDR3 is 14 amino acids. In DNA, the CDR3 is TGTGCCAGCGGGGGCCAGGGAATCAATCAGCCCCAGCATTTT. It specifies CASGGQGINQPQHF.